The sequence of this TCR beta chain was determined in a study of cytomegalovirus exposure and HLA in healthy donors. Study details: Some 90 million unique TCRs from HLA-typed donors were held in an early data release. Study-wide findings and caveats: Clonal expansion, a later analysis showed, was greater in HLA-associated TCR beta chains than in equally common others. While the bulk of TCR sequences proved rare, some public TCRs turned up in many donors. What a later analysis showed was that several of the most significant clusters appeared linked to common viral pathogens.

The V and J ends lost 3 bases and 3 bases, in that order; junction bases with no gene match: 7. This CDR3 is built from 15 residues. Germline V gene sequence: CDR1 MDHEN, CDR2 SYDVKM. Worth noting for this clone: The antigen remains undetermined.

Vbeta (60) and Jbeta (13) primers were used in the PCR. Only in-frame clones appear in the TCRdb table, and some are missing; sequencing was by immunoSEQ multiplex PCR. The table includes 120,000 or so clones, approximately 71% detected once. The chain has TRBV28 and TRBJ2-5; 7 bases are shared with TRBD1. Sequenced material: PBMCs. The sequence was collected from a woman in her 50s in good health and CMV-seronegative. The CDR3 protein is CASSLAPGQKETQYF. The CDR3 DNA sequence: TGTGCCAGCAGTTTGGCCCCGGGACAGAAAGAGACCCAGTACTTC.